The T cell receptor (beta chain) under discussion was sequenced for a study of T-cell reconstitution after alpha-beta-depleted transplantation in children. The TCRbeta library was prepared with unique molecular identifiers. TCRdb reanalysed the PCR reads using MiXCR and keeps one entry per CDR3 protein. Of some 100,000 distinct CDR3 sequences in the sample, about 16% were seen once. This clonotype occurred a few times. The CDR3 runs to 15 residues. Losses at the gene ends were 2 bases for V and 4 bases for J; bases not matched to a gene: 7. CDR1 SSHAT and CDR2 FNYEAQ come from the germline V gene (reference sequence).

The sequence was collected from a male patient under 10 years old who had a stem cell transplant for acute lymphoblastic leukemia, so the T cells may come from the graft donor. The chain is built from TRBV7-7 and TRBJ2-7; the match to TRBD1 covers 8 bases. The material was PBMCs, mostly from graft donor cells, obtained 180 days after TCRalphabeta/CD19-depleted stem cell transplant. The CDR3 DNA is TGTGCCAGCAGCTTATACCAGGGGGCTATATACGAGCAGTACTTC. Its translation: CASSLYQGAIYEQYF. The entire variable domain, with the rest obtained from reference TRBV7-7 and TRBJ2-7, is as follows: GAGVSQSPRYKVTKRGQDVTLRCDPISSHATLYWYQQALGQGPEFLTYFNYEAQPDKSGLPSDRFSAERPEGSISTLTIQRTEQRDSAMYRCASSLYQGAIYEQYFGPGTRLTVT.